The 24 T cell receptor beta chains listed next were all sequenced from one sample in a study of T cell changes during pregnancy in multiple sclerosis. Assay: immunoSEQ multiplex PCR; the TCRdb copy retains only in-frame clones and omits some. The repertoire holds 40,000 or so clones, with about 92% as singletons. Specimen: CD8+ T cells from peripheral blood mononuclear cells, collected in the first trimester of pregnancy. These receptors were taken from a female donor with multiple sclerosis, enrolled in a pregnancy study.

For the CDR3, the DNA is TGTGCCAGCGGCCCCGTTTGGGGGCCTACTGAAGCTTTCTTT. It yields the protein CASGPVWGPTEAFF. The gene calls are TRBV7-9 and TRBJ1-1; perhaps TRBD1 as D (6 bases). Germline assignment: CDR1 SEHNR and CDR2 FQNEAQ (reference sequence). This CDR3 is built from 14 residues. V lost 8 bases and J lost 5, with 18 bases in between.

V and J are TRBV5-1 and TRBJ1-1; TRBD1 might be the D (5 bases). CDR1 is SGHRS and CDR2 is YFSETQ in the germline V gene. V lost 6 bases and J 4 bases, leaving 7 bases between the germline ends. This CDR3 comprises 11 residues. This chain's CDR3 is CASTGGTEAFF. CDR3 DNA sequence: TGCGCCAGCACGGGGGGCACTGAAGCTTTCTTT.

The V and J genes are TRBV9 and TRBJ2-3, with D possibly being TRBD2 (5 bases). V lost 3 bases to trimming and J lost 2 bases, with 22 bases between them. The germline gives CDR1 SGDLS, CDR2 YYNGEE. The CDR3 is made up of 18 amino acids. CDR3 amino acids: CASSGSRTQYRNTDTQYF. CDR3 in DNA: TGTGCCAGCAGCGGATCGAGGACTCAATATCGCAACACAGATACGCAGTATTTT. The whole variable domain, filled in from reference TRBV9 and TRBJ2-3, reads DSGVTQTPKHLITATGQRVTLRCSPRSGDLSVYWYQQSLDQGLQFLIQYYNGEERAKGNILERFSAQQFPDLHSELNLSSLELGDSALYFCASSGSRTQYRNTDTQYFGPGTRLTVL.

This clone showed up just once. The J gene is TRBJ2-2, the V gene TRBV13; tentatively, D is TRBD1 (5 bases). This CDR3 comprises 16 residues. Trimming cost V 0 bases and J 4 bases, with 12 bases left between them. CDR1 and CDR2 (germline): PRHDT, FYEKMQ (reference sequence). The CDR3 loop reads CASSLGLQGGTGELFF. CDR3 nucleotides: TGTGCCAGCAGCTTAGGTCTCCAGGGCGGCACCGGGGAGCTGTTTTTT.

The chain carries TRBV7-6 and TRBJ2-5; 11 nucleotides line up with TRBD2. The CDR3 is made up of 15 amino acids. The V gene's germline CDR1 is SGHVS and CDR2 FNYEAQ. V dropped 7 bases and J dropped 2; count of bases not matched to a gene: 6. In DNA, the CDR3 is TGTGCCAGCACCCAGACTAGCGGGGATCAAGAGACCCAGTACTTC. Amino acid sequence: CASTQTSGDQETQYF. Variable domain in full (rest from reference TRBV7-6 and TRBJ2-5): GAGVSQSPRYKVTKRGQDVALRCDPISGHVSLYWYRQALGQGPEFLTYFNYEAQQDKSGLPNDRFSAERPEGSISTLTIQRTEQRDSAMYRCASTQTSGDQETQYFGPGTRLLVL.

The V call is TRBV6-4, the J call TRBJ2-2, with a weak D call TRBD2 (6 bases). Between the trimmed V and J ends, which lost 0 bases and 5 bases, there was a span of 7 bases. The CDR3 length is 14 residues. The germline gives CDR1 MRHNA, CDR2 SNTAGT. The CDR3 region has the DNA TGTGCCAGCAGTGACTCTAGCGGAACCGGGGAGCTGTTTTTT. Translation: CASSDSSGTGELFF.

The genes are TRBV6-1 and TRBJ1-3; 12 nucleotides match TRBD1. The V segment lost 6 bases and the J segment 5 bases; nucleotides outside the gene matches: 5. The CDR3 consists of 15 residues. The germline CDR1 and CDR2 sequences are MNHNS and SASEGT. The CDR3 spells CASRDRDRGRNTIYF. For the CDR3, the DNA is TGTGCCAGCAGGGACCGGGACAGGGGGCGAAACACCATATATTTT.

The rearrangement joins TRBV11-2 to TRBJ2-7, with 8 bases matching TRBD1. V gave up 0 bases and J gave up 7 bases; unmatched junction bases: 8. The CDR3 loop spans 15 amino acids. CDR1 and CDR2 from the germline V gene are SGHAT and FQNNGV. The CDR3, as DNA: TGTGCCAGCAGCTTAGATCTACTGGGACAGGTTGAGCAGTACTTC. This translates into CASSLDLLGQVEQYF.

This clone appeared once. J is TRBJ1-4 and V is TRBV15, with D unresolved. Trimming took off 9 bases at V and 5 bases at J, with 13 bases between the two ends. Germline values: CDR1 LNHNV, CDR2 YYDKDF (reference sequence). The CDR3 sequence is 13 residues long. The CDR3 protein is CATEGIPNEKLFF. CDR3 bases: TGTGCCACAGAGGGTATCCCAAATGAAAAACTGTTTTTT. The whole variable domain, remainder taken from reference TRBV15 and TRBJ1-4, is DAMVIQNPRYQVTQFGKPVTLSCSQTLNHNVMYWYQQKSSQAPKLLFHYYDKDFNNEADTPDNFQSRRPNTSFCFLDIRSPGLGDTAMYLCATEGIPNEKLFFGSGTQLSVL.

The sample holds a few counts of this clone. V is TRBV7-9 and J is TRBJ1-2, with 7 positions matching TRBD1. The V segment lost 5 bases and the J segment 1 base; nucleotides outside the gene matches: 16. CDR3 size: 18 residues. Germline V gene lookup returns CDR1 SEHNR and CDR2 FQNEAQ (reference sequence). For the CDR3, the DNA is TGTGCCAGCAGCACCCTACCGGGACAGATCGACTTTAACTATGGCTACACCTTC. It specifies CASSTLPGQIDFNYGYTF. The full variable domain, its missing parts supplied by reference TRBV7-9 and TRBJ1-2, is DTGVSQNPRHKITKRGQNVTFRCDPISEHNRLYWYRQTLGQGPEFLTYFQNEAQLEKSRLLSDRFSAERPKGSFSTLEIQRTEQGDSAMYLCASSTLPGQIDFNYGYTFGSGTRLTVV.

This chain connects TRBV9 to TRBJ2-2, with 10 nucleotides matching TRBD1. The germline CDR1 and CDR2 sequences are SGDLS and YYNGEE. CDR3 size: 16 residues. V was clipped by 3 bases and J by 7 bases; unmatched bases: 9. The CDR3 nucleotides are TGTGCCAGCAGCGAGGGTCGGACAGGGGGTTTCGGGGAGCTGTTTTTT. This codes for CASSEGRTGGFGELFF.

This chain connects TRBV19 to TRBJ2-7; 11 positions match TRBD1. Germline trimming cut 1 base from V and 5 bases from J; bases unmatched to any gene: 7. CDR1 and CDR2 from the germline V gene are LNHDA and SQIVND (reference sequence). The CDR3 runs to 16 residues. CDR3 DNA: TGTGCCAGTAGTATAGCCTGGACAGGGGGCATCAACGAGCAGTACTTC. Protein: CASSIAWTGGINEQYF.

The chain couples TRBV4-1 to TRBJ2-2; the match to TRBD1 covers 8 bases. This CDR3 spans 15 amino acids. After removal of 6 bases from V and 3 bases from J, the junction contained 6 bases not matched to a gene. CDR1 and CDR2 (germline): MGHRA, YSYEKL. CDR3 sequence (DNA): TGCGCCAGCAGGGCCACGGGACAGGACACCGGGGAGCTGTTTTTT. Its translation is CASRATGQDTGELFF.

The chain employs TRBV5-5 and TRBJ1-2; D unresolved. The CDR3 covers 16 residues. V was trimmed by 0 bases and J by 1 base, leaving 13 bases between them. CDR1 SGHKS and CDR2 YYEKEE come from the germline V gene (reference sequence). The CDR3 DNA sequence: TGTGCCAGCAGCTTGGTGCCGGGTTTAGTTAACTATGGCTACACCTTC. Translation gives CASSLVPGLVNYGYTF.

Concerning this clone: The sample has other DNA sequences that encode this CDR3 too. The V and J genes are TRBV13 and TRBJ1-5; 10 bases are a match to TRBD1. The CDR3 has 14 amino acids. J was trimmed by 4 bases and V by 4 bases; bases with no gene match: 1. Germline V gives CDR1 PRHDT, CDR2 FYEKMQ (reference sequence). The DNA of the CDR3 is TGTGCCAGCAGCTCGGGACAGGGGAATCAGCCCCAGCATTTT. Translated, it gives CASSSGQGNQPQHF.

The V gene is TRBV15, the J gene TRBJ1-1; unclear D gene. V lost 3 bases, J lost 2 bases, and 10 bases lay in between. CDR1 and CDR2 (germline): LNHNV, YYDKDF (reference sequence). This CDR3 is 14 amino acids long. Here the CDR3 reads CATSSTRENTEAFF. The DNA for the CDR3 is TGTGCCACCAGCAGCACCCGGGAAAACACTGAAGCTTTCTTT. Together with reference TRBV15 and TRBJ1-1, the CDR3 gives the full variable domain: DAMVIQNPRYQVTQFGKPVTLSCSQTLNHNVMYWYQQKSSQAPKLLFHYYDKDFNNEADTPDNFQSRRPNTSFCFLDIRSPGLGDTAMYLCATSSTRENTEAFFGQGTRLTVV.

The gene calls are TRBV7-8 and TRBJ1-6, with D maybe TRBD1 (6 bases). The CDR3 spans 16 residues. Deletions cut 6 bases from V and 4 bases from J, with 16 bases between. The germline gives CDR1 SGHVS, CDR2 FQNEAQ. The CDR3 sequence is CASRRIDGQYNSPLHF. CDR3 coding DNA: TGTGCCAGCAGACGGATCGACGGACAGTATAATTCACCCCTCCACTTT.

V gene TRBV2 combines with J gene TRBJ2-1; D may be TRBD1 (5 bases). Germline lookup yields CDR1 SNHLY and CDR2 FYNNEI. This CDR3 has 12 amino acids. Trimming stripped 6 bases from V and 10 bases from J, with 13 bases between. CDR3 amino acids: CASRYQGWEQFF. The CDR3 nucleotides read TGTGCCAGCAGATACCAGGGTTGGGAGCAGTTCTTC.

This clone was observed once. The V and J genes are TRBV6-4 and TRBJ1-1, with D uncertain. Germline-derived CDR1 and CDR2 are MRHNA and SNTAGT. Trimming shortened V by 7 bases and J by 3 bases, and 6 bases separated the two germline ends. The CDR3 extends over 11 amino acids. The CDR3 bases are TGTGCCAGCACCCTCGACACTGAAGCTTTCTTT. Translation: CASTLDTEAFF.

This clone was recorded once. The V call is TRBV9, the J call TRBJ1-1; D is possibly TRBD1 (5 bases). Germline-derived CDR1 and CDR2 are SGDLS and YYNGEE. V lost 3 bases and J 6 bases, leaving 9 bases between the germline ends. CDR3 size: 12 residues. CDR3 in amino acids: CASSDGGAEAFF. CDR3 nucleotides: TGTGCCAGCAGCGATGGGGGGGCTGAAGCTTTCTTT.

The chain is built from TRBV6-4 and TRBJ2-1; maybe TRBD2 (6 bases). CDR1 MRHNA and CDR2 SNTAGT come from the germline V gene. V was shortened by 6 bases and J by 9 bases, with 18 bases between the two germline ends. The CDR3 loop spans 14 amino acids. The CDR3 DNA is TGTGCCAGCAGAAGGATGCGGGACCTCGGTGAGCAGTTCTTC. Encoded protein: CASRRMRDLGEQFF.

The chain recombines TRBV9 with TRBJ1-1; TRBD1 aligns across 8 bases. CDR1 and CDR2 (germline): SGDLS, YYNGEE. V was pared by 3 bases and J by 7 bases, with 5 bases of the junction left unmatched. This CDR3 is 13 amino acids long. CDR3 DNA: TGTGCCAGCAGCGACGGGACAGGTCTTGAAGCTTTCTTT. Protein product: CASSDGTGLEAFF.

Only one count was recorded for this clone. This chain connects TRBV7-6 to TRBJ2-2; no clear D gene. V dropped 5 bases and J dropped 4 bases, with 11 bases sitting between them. CDR3 length: 14 amino acids. Per germline, CDR1 SGHVS and CDR2 FNYEAQ. The CDR3 protein is CASSHTTSTGELFF. CDR3 in DNA: TGTGCCAGCAGCCACACTACGAGCACCGGGGAGCTGTTTTTT.

This clone occurred once. This specimen includes other DNA sequences encoding the same CDR3. The chain couples TRBV6-4 to TRBJ2-3, with D hard to call. Between the trimmed V and J ends, which lost 3 bases and 0 bases, there was a span of 4 bases. Germline V CDR1 and CDR2: MRHNA, SNTAGT. The CDR3 is 13 amino acids. CDR3 loop: CASSERSTDTQYF. The CDR3 DNA reads as TGTGCCAGCAGTGAACGGAGCACAGATACGCAGTATTTT.